This T cell receptor beta chain emerged from a study of T cells in women clearing cervical HPV infection. Study-level background: Women with histologically confirmed HPV16-related CIN3 or worse, 2 with invasive cancer, served as cases.

The study, taken as a whole, reports: TRBV6-7 relative abundance averaged roughly 0.099% in cases and 0.15% to 0.2% in controls. CIN3+ cases had significantly higher TCR repertoire richness than controls, but evenness did not differ.

The germline V gene has CDR1 GTSNPN and CDR2 SVGIG (reference sequence). This CDR3 spans 15 amino acids. Worth noting for this clone: Its matching antigen is unknown. Read data end 3 residues before the CDR3 end; the end is taken from the germline J gene.

Here immunoSEQ multiplex PCR was the method, and the copy in TCRdb shows in-frame clones only, minus some. With roughly 36,000 clones in the sample, the ten largest clones hold 7.8%. This clonotype originated in a woman aged 18 to 75 with a cervical HPV16 infection that either progressed to CIN3+ or cleared (not recorded which). The chain employs TRBV30 and TRBJ1-2; D may be TRBD1 (6 bases). Material: blood buffy coat. The CDR3 loop reads CAWIHMGGGERGYTF. The covered CDR3 bases are TGTGCCTGGATACACATGGGTGGGGGCGAGAGGGGC. Full variable domain (rest looked up from reference TRBV30 and TRBJ1-2): SQTIHQWPATLVQPVGSPLSLECTVEGTSNPNLYWYRQAAGRGLQLLFYSVGIGQISSEVPQNLSASRPQDRQFILSSKKLLLSDSGFYLCAWIHMGGGERGYTFGSGTRLTVV.